This T cell receptor (beta chain) was recorded in a study of response to subunit inactivated influenza vaccine. General observations from the study: Each seasonal influenza vaccination recruits few new T cells, the authors suggested.

V lost 5 bases to trimming and J lost 9 bases; unmatched junction nucleotides: 7. The germline CDR1 and CDR2 sequences are SGHRS and YFSETQ. The CDR3 is 13 amino acids. Comment on this clonotype: The antigen is undetermined.

Each CDR3 protein gets one entry after TCRdb re-called the RT-PCR reads with MiXCR. This table holds about 500,000 distinct CDR3 sequences, 15% to 20% found once. The sequence was obtained from a man between 50 and 69 years old who received an inactivated influenza vaccine. This rearrangement joins TRBV5-1 to TRBJ2-1, with TRBD2 identical over 8 bases. The sequences come from CD4+ T cells sorted from PBMCs, collected less than 30 months after vaccination. CDR3 nucleotides: TGCGCCAGCAGTCTAGCGGGCCTGAGTGAGCAGTTCTTC. Translating it yields CASSLAGLSEQFF.